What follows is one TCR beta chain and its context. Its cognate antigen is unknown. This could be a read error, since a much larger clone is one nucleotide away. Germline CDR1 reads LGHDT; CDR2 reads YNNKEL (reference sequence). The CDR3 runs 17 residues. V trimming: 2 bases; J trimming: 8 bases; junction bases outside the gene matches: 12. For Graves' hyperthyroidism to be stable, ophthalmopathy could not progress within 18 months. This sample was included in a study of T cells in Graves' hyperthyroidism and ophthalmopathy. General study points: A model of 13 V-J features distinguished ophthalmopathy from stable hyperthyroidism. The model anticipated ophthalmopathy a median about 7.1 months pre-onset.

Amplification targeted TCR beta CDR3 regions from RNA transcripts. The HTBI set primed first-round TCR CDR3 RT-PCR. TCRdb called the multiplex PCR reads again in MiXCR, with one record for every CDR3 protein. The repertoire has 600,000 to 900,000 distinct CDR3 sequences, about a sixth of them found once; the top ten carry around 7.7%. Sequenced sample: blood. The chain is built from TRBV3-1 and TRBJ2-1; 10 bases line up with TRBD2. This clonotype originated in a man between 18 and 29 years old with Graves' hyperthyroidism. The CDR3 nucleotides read TGTGCCAGCAGCCAAACCCAAGAGCGGGAGGGCCTCTATGAGCAGTTCTTC. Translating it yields CASSQTQEREGLYEQFF.